The entry below gives a single T cell receptor (beta chain) sequence along with its context. This entry is derived from a study of OX40 agonist ivuxolimab in advanced cancers. Sequencing used immunoSEQ multiplex PCR; TCRdb keeps in-frame clones, though not all of them. There are 70,000 or so clones in the sample; 91% occur only once, and just under 0.3% lies in the top ten. The CDR3 totals 15 residues. CDR1 is LGHNA and CDR2 is YNFKEQ in the germline V gene. V lost 4 bases and J lost 0, with 13 bases in between. The input for sequencing was CD4+ or CD8+ T cells sorted from blood, taken in a trial of the OX40 agonist ivuxolimab. The sequence was collected from an adult with an advanced solid tumor such as melanoma, head and neck, liver or kidney cancer. V is TRBV4-2 and J is TRBJ2-7, with D possibly matching TRBD2 (6 bases). The CDR3 DNA is TGTGCCAGCAGCCCTCTCGCGGGAAGCTCCTACGAGCAGTACTTC. It translates to CASSPLAGSSYEQYF.